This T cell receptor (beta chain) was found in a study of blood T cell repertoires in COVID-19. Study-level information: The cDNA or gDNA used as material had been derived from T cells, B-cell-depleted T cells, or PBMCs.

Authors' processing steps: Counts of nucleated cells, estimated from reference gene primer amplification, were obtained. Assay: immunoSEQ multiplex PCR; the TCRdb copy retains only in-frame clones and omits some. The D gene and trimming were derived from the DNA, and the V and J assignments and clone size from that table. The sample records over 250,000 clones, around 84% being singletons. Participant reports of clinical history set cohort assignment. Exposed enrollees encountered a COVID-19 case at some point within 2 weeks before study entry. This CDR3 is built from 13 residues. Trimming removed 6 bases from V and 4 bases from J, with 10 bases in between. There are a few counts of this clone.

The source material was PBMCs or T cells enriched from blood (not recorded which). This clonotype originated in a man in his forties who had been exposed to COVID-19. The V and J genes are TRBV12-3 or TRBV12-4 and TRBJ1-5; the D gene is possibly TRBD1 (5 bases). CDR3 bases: TGTGCCAGCAGAGGGGTCGCAAATCAGCCCCAGCATTTT. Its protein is CASRGVANQPQHF.